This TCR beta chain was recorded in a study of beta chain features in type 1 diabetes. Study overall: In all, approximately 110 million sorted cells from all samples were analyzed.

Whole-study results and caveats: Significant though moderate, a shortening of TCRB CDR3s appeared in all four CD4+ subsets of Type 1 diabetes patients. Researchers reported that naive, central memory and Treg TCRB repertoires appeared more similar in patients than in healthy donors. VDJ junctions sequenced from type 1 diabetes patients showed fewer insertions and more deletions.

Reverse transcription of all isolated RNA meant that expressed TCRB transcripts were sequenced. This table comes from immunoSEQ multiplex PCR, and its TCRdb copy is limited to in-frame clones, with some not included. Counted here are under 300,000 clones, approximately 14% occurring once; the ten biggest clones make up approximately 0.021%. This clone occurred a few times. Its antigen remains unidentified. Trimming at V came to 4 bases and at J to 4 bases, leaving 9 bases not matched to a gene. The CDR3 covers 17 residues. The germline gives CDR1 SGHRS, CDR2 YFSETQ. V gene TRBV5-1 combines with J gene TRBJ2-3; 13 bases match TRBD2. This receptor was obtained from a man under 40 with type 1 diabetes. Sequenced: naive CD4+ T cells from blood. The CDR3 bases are TGCGCCAGCAGCCCCGGGACTAGCGGGGTAAGGGCAGATACGCAGTATTTT. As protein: CASSPGTSGVRADTQYF.